This T cell receptor (beta chain) was identified in a study of cytomegalovirus exposure and HLA in healthy donors. Germline assignment: CDR1 MDHEN and CDR2 SYDVKM. J lost 10 bases, V lost 2 bases, and 9 bases had no gene match. The CDR3 runs 15 residues. The donors (healthy individuals) were bone marrow donors. The study ran its PCR with 60 Vbeta and 13 Jbeta primers. Clones were read by immunoSEQ multiplex PCR, and TCRdb kept only the in-frame ones, dropping some. This table has fewer than 150,000 clones, about 74% appearing once. This clone was found a few times. What it binds is unknown. Findings and caveats of the study: Several of the most significant clusters were apparently associated with common viral pathogens in a later analysis. Prior analysis indicated that the majority of TCR beta V segments exhibited productivity approximately 87% or approximately 30% of the time. Likely technical artifact: a cluster of highly shared sequence variants.

This chain links TRBV28 with TRBJ1-4; the match to TRBD1 covers 8 bases. This receptor was obtained from a man aged 35-49 years in good health and CMV-seronegative. The sequencing input was PBMCs. The CDR3 DNA is TGTGCCAGCAGTTTACCGGGACAGGCTCCCAGAAAACTGTTTTTT. Translating gives CASSLPGQAPRKLFF.